This paragraph reports one T cell receptor (beta chain). What this receptor recognizes is not known. Base-call qualities are not available, and no considerably larger clone is one nucleotide away. The record originates from a study of blood T cell repertoires in COVID-19 (dated by TCRdb to 2018 to 2020). For the study in its entirety: Samples covering the acute and convalescent phases of COVID-19 were provided by collaborators in the United States, Italy and Spain. The material from the prospective study consisted of cDNA or gDNA derived from T cells, B-cell-depleted T cells, or PBMCs. Subjects who had been exposed to COVID-19, were actively infected with it, or had recovered from it provided the deeply sampled blood TCRbeta repertoires that made up the dataset. A freely available public database, intended as a resource for researchers studying the immune response to SARS-CoV-2, is where the repertoires were released. Samples came from the ongoing ImmuneRACE study (first 160 participants) plus 1,254 subjects from 6 global collaborators. A de-identified subject ID, COVID-19 status, age in years and sex were almost always included in the sample metadata. Where available, HLA class I and class II types were taken from metadata supplied by the sample provider and were not determined by assay-based typing.

TCRbeta CDR3 regions were amplified from genomic DNA by means of the immunoSEQ Assay, a bias-controlled multiplex PCR. The paper's processing steps were these. The number of nucleated cells in each sample was estimated by amplification of reference gene primers within the assay. To quantify the absolute abundance of each unique TCRbeta CDR3 rearrangement, sequence reads were collapsed and filtered. Productive Simpson clonality was computed per sample as the square root of Simpson's diversity index over productive rearrangements. What TCRdb holds here is the immuneACCESS table cut down to in-frame rearrangements. Part of the clones is not present; checked against another copy, under half of the missing clones reflect an unresolved V gene, and the others are unexplained. Clone size and V and J calls were adopted from that table, with D and trimming inferred from the DNA. For this sample there are approximately 200,000 clones; about four fifths appear just once. The ten largest clones capture under 10% of the sample.

CDR3 length: 16 amino acids, cysteine to phenylalanine. The entry retains the CDR3 DNA only, 48 bases that are in frame from base 1. Trimmed from V: 1 base; trimmed from J: 1 base; junction bases lacking a gene match: 5. The germline V gene gives CDR1 as MNHEY and CDR2 as SVGAGI. Broad study findings and their caveats: Clinical and demographic metadata were provided uncurated, with the amount varying by source and participant.

At one collaborating source in Seattle, patients were enrolled during active infection and were followed longitudinally through the course of disease. Collaborating institutions collected whole blood in K2EDTA tubes following their own protocols. For TCRbeta analysis, collaborators shipped samples in one of three forms: frozen whole blood, isolated PBMCs, or DNA extracted from either of those sample types. This chain is built from TRBV6-5 and TRBJ1-2; 8 central nucleotides agree with TRBD1. Material for sequencing was peripheral blood. The clonotype originates from a woman older than 75 with COVID-19, enrolled during active disease. The CDR3 protein is CASSYWTGTDNYGYTF. In nucleotide form, the sequence is TGTGCCAGCAGTTACTGGACAGGGACCGATAACTATGGCTACACCTTC.